The 22 T cell receptor beta chains below were found in one sample sequenced in a study of shared clonotypes between healthy human individuals (dated by TCRdb to about 2020). CD8 naive samples were CD45RO-negative cells positively selected for CCR7, giving a CD45RA+CCR7+ population that excluded TemRA cells. Preparation of the library involved the immunoSEQ multiplex PCR assay. What TCRdb holds here is the immuneACCESS table cut down to in-frame rearrangements. Part of the clones is not present; checked against another copy, under half of the missing clones reflect an unresolved V gene, and the others are unexplained. Recorded for this sample are 2 million to 2.5 million clones; 90% to 95% of them occurred a single time. The ten top clones hold about 1.8% of the sample. Sequenced sample: naive CD8+ T cells from PBMCs. In the paper's terms, the cell subset or site label means: CD45RA+CCR7+. These receptors all come from a man younger than 35 in good health. Some clones in this sample may be carry-over from other donors' samples.

The rearrangement uses TRBV6-5 and TRBJ2-3; D could derive from TRBD1 or TRBD2 (5 bases each). Germline V gene lookup returns CDR1 MNHEY and CDR2 SVGAGI. The CDR3 runs to 14 residues. Trimming shortened V by 7 bases and J by 1 base, and 12 bases separated the two germline ends. The CDR3 DNA sequence: TGTGCCAGCAAAGCCGGGACCCGCACAGATACGCAGTATTTT. This codes for CASKAGTRTDTQYF.

This chain connects TRBV5-1 to TRBJ1-1, with D possibly being TRBD1 (5 bases). Germline CDR1 and CDR2: SGHRS and YFSETQ. Trimming removed 1 base at V and 4 bases at J, with 14 bases between. The CDR3 has 15 residues. The CDR3 region has the DNA TGCGCCAGCAGCTTGAAGGTGGGGCCGCGCACTGAAGCTTTCTTT. Protein sequence: CASSLKVGPRTEAFF. Looking up the rest from reference TRBV5-1 and TRBJ1-1 gives the full variable domain: KAGVTQTPRYLIKTRGQQVTLSCSPISGHRSVSWYQQTPGQGLQFLFEYFSETQRNKGNFPGRFSGRQFSNSRSEMNVSTLELGDSALYLCASSLKVGPRTEAFFGQGTRLTVV.

The chain has TRBV4-3 and TRBJ2-7; D ambiguous. The V gene lost 2 bases and the J gene lost 3 bases, with 14 bases spanning the gap. Germline V gene lookup returns CDR1 LGHNA and CDR2 YSLEER. The CDR3 has 15 amino acids. CDR3 in DNA: TGCGCCAGCAGCCAAAATGGCAGCCCTAACTACGAGCAGTACTTC. This encodes CASSQNGSPNYEQYF.

The DNA for the CDR3 is TGTGCCAGCAGCTTAGGGGTCGAATACGAGCAGTACTTC. Its translation is CASSLGVEYEQYF. This chain uses TRBV11-2 with TRBJ2-7, with D uncertain. Germline loops: CDR1 SGHAT, CDR2 FQNNGV. V was shortened by 1 base and J by 4 bases, with 8 bases between the two germline ends. The CDR3 totals 13 residues.

The rearrangement joins TRBV7-9 to TRBJ1-5; TRBD1 matches 8 bases. The CDR3 totals 13 residues. The V gene end was trimmed by 5 bases and the J gene end by 9 bases; junction bases not matched to a gene: 6. Germline V gives CDR1 SEHNR, CDR2 FQNEAQ (reference sequence). CDR3 in amino acids: CASSTGQGRPQHF. The CDR3 coding sequence is TGTGCCAGCAGCACTGGACAGGGCCGGCCCCAGCATTTT.

The gene calls are TRBV10-2 and TRBJ1-2; no definite D call. Germline V lookup: CDR1 WSHSY, CDR2 SAAADI. V was shortened by 9 bases and J by 4 bases, with 6 bases between the two germline ends. This CDR3 spans 10 amino acids. The CDR3 DNA follows: TGCGCCAGTTTCGGCTATGGCTACACCTTC. Encoded protein: CASFGYGYTF.

Notes on this clone: Other nucleotide sequences in the sample specify the same CDR3. The J gene is TRBJ2-7, the V gene TRBV4-1, with D possibly called TRBD1 or TRBD2 (5 bases each). This CDR3 is 14 amino acids long. Trimming stripped 1 base from V and 0 bases from J, with 7 bases between. Germline V gene lookup returns CDR1 MGHRA and CDR2 YSYEKL. CDR3 DNA sequence: TGCGCCAGCAGCCAAGGAGGGGCCTCCTACGAGCAGTACTTC. Encoded protein: CASSQGGASYEQYF.

The rearrangement uses TRBV7-2 and TRBJ2-3; 9 nucleotides align to TRBD2. Germline CDR1 is SGHTA and CDR2 is FQGNSA. The CDR3 is 16 amino acids. J lost 4 bases, V lost 6 bases, and 11 bases had no gene match. CDR3 region: CASSGYSGSEADTQYF. Written as DNA, the CDR3 is TGTGCCAGCAGTGGATATAGCGGGAGTGAGGCAGATACGCAGTATTTT.

This clone showed up just once. The V call is TRBV7-9, the J call TRBJ2-2; 9 bases agree with TRBD2. Germline lookup yields CDR1 SEHNR and CDR2 FQNEAQ (reference sequence). This CDR3 comprises 16 residues. Trimming cost V 5 bases and J 5 bases; bases outside gene matches: 9. The CDR3, as DNA: TGTGCCAGCAGCCTGGGGCTAGCGGGACAAACCGGGGAGCTGTTTTTT. Translated, it gives CASSLGLAGQTGELFF.

V is TRBV7-9 and J is TRBJ2-1, with no clear D. The CDR3 totals 11 residues. Trimming shortened V by 1 base and J by 12 bases, and 7 bases separated the two germline ends. CDR1 is SEHNR and CDR2 is FQNEAQ in the germline V gene (reference sequence). The CDR3 reads CASSLVEGQFF. DNA of the CDR3: TGTGCCAGCAGCTTAGTTGAAGGGCAGTTCTTC.

The chain carries TRBV25-1 and TRBJ1-4; 11 nucleotides agree with TRBD1. Germline CDR1 is MGHDK and CDR2 is SYGVNS. V lost 3 bases to trimming and J lost 7 bases; unmatched junction nucleotides: 1. The CDR3 consists of 14 residues. The CDR3 here is CASSEDRGREKLFF. CDR3 coding DNA: TGTGCCAGCAGTGAGGACAGGGGGCGTGAAAAACTGTTTTTT. Variable domain in full (rest from reference TRBV25-1 and TRBJ1-4): EADIYQTPRYLVIGTGKKITLECSQTMGHDKMYWYQQDPGMELHLIHYSYGVNSTEKGDLSSESTVSRIRTEHFPLTLESARPSHTSQYLCASSEDRGREKLFFGSGTQLSVL.

The chain joins TRBV10-3 to TRBJ2-3; D unclear. The ends were cut back, 3 bases at V and 6 bases at J, with 10 bases in the middle. There are 13 residues in the CDR3. The germline gives CDR1 ENHRY, CDR2 SYGVKD. The CDR3 nucleotides read TGTGCCATCAGTGAATTTAGTTCTGATACGCAGTATTTT. Translating gives CAISEFSSDTQYF.

This chain links TRBV5-1 with TRBJ1-2; D call uncertain. This CDR3 is built from 15 residues. V was cut by 1 base and J by 6 bases, with 16 bases left in between. The germline V gene has CDR1 SGHRS and CDR2 YFSETQ. The CDR3 DNA follows: TGCGCCAGCAGCTTGCACCGGGGAGGGCTCGATGGCTACACCTTC. It is translated as CASSLHRGGLDGYTF.

Of note for this clone: Other DNA sequences in this sample translate to the same CDR3. This chain links TRBV28 with TRBJ2-7; D tentatively fits TRBD1 or TRBD2 (5 bases each). Germline loops: CDR1 MDHEN, CDR2 SYDVKM. The CDR3 has 13 residues. With 3 bases removed from V and 3 bases from J, the gap between germline ends came to 9 bases. The CDR3 loop reads CASSLQGVYEQYF. As DNA, the CDR3 is TGTGCCAGCAGTTTGCAGGGAGTCTACGAGCAGTACTTC.

The V call is TRBV19, the J call TRBJ2-3; D may be TRBD1 (5 bases). This CDR3 spans 18 amino acids. V gave up 6 bases and J gave up 1 base, with 23 bases separating them. In germline, CDR1 is LNHDA, CDR2 SQIVND (reference sequence). The CDR3 protein is CASRGLTDLRLGTDTQYF. In DNA, the CDR3 is TGTGCCAGTAGGGGTTTGACAGACCTTCGATTGGGCACAGATACGCAGTATTTT.

This chain links TRBV27 with TRBJ2-5; 13 bases align to TRBD2. Germline CDR1 and CDR2: MNHEY and SMNVEV (reference sequence). The CDR3 extends over 15 amino acids. V was clipped by 6 bases and J by 9 bases; unmatched bases: 10. The CDR3 sequence is CASRQTSGGRVSQYF. The CDR3 region has the DNA TGTGCCAGCAGACAGACTAGCGGGGGGCGGGTGTCCCAGTACTTC.

This chain joins TRBV16 and TRBJ2-5; D is perhaps TRBD1 or TRBD2 (5 bases each). CDR3 length equals 13 residues. The V end was cut by 4 bases, the J end by 4 bases, with 10 bases between. CDR1 and CDR2 from the germline V gene are KGHSY and FQNENV. This CDR3 is CASSRRDAETQYF. CDR3 nucleotide sequence: TGTGCCAGCAGCCGCCGGGACGCAGAGACCCAGTACTTC.

V usage is TRBV29-1 and J usage is TRBJ2-7; D is tentatively TRBD1 or TRBD2 (5 bases each). This CDR3 region has 13 residues. Trimming left V 4 bases short and J 4 bases short, with 14 bases between. Germline loops: CDR1 SQVTM, CDR2 ANQGSEA. CDR3 in amino acids: CSVVEGNTYEQYF. The CDR3 bases are TGCAGCGTTGTTGAGGGGAACACTTACGAGCAGTACTTC.

The gene calls are TRBV4-1 and TRBJ2-7, with 10 bases matching TRBD1. Germline CDR1 MGHRA, CDR2 YSYEKL. The CDR3 is made up of 15 amino acids. Unmatched junction bases numbered 7, after V lost 3 bases and J lost 5 bases. CDR3 loop: CASSHKTGGFDEQYF. CDR3 DNA sequence: TGCGCCAGCAGCCACAAGACAGGGGGCTTCGACGAGCAGTACTTC.

The rearrangement links TRBV4-1 to TRBJ2-5; 13 bases are a match to TRBD2. This CDR3 contains 18 residues. Germline V gene sequence: CDR1 MGHRA, CDR2 YSYEKL. The junction had 13 bases not matched to a gene; V was cut back by 4 bases and J by 5 bases. The CDR3 DNA is TGCGCCAGCAGCCCACGGACTAGCGGGAGTTTCGAGGGGGAGACCCAGTACTTC. Residues: CASSPRTSGSFEGETQYF.

J is TRBJ2-1 and V is TRBV7-9; 9 bases match TRBD1. With V trimmed by 0 bases and J by 3 bases, 6 bases remained unmatched. CDR1 is SEHNR and CDR2 is FQNEAQ in the germline V gene (reference sequence). CDR3 length equals 17 residues. The CDR3 reads CASSLALRDRDYNEQFF. CDR3 bases: TGTGCCAGCAGCTTAGCGCTCAGGGACAGGGACTACAATGAGCAGTTCTTC.

This clone was recorded once. J is TRBJ2-7 and V is TRBV27; D could derive from TRBD1 or TRBD2 (5 bases each). This CDR3 region has 13 residues. Trimming took off 5 bases at V and 7 bases at J, with 15 bases between the two ends. The germline V gene has CDR1 MNHEY and CDR2 SMNVEV (reference sequence). CDR3 in amino acids: CASSPGRIREQYF. In DNA, the CDR3 is TGTGCCAGCAGTCCGGGACGAATCCGGGAGCAGTACTTC.